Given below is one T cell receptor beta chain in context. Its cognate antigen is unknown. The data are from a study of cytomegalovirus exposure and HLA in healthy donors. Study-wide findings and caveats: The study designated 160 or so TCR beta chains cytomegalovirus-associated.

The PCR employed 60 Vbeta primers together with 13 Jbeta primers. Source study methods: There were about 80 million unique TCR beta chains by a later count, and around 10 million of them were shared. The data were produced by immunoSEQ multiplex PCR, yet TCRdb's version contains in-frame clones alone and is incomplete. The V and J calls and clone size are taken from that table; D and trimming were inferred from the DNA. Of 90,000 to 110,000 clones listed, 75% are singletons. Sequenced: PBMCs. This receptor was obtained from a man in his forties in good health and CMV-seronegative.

As DNA, the CDR3 is TGTGCCACCAGCAGAGATCGGCAGTCCGGGACTTCCACAGATACGCAGTATTTT. Amino acids: CATSRDRQSGTSTDTQYF. The gene calls are TRBV15 and TRBJ2-3; tentative D call: TRBD2 (6 bases). CDR3 length: 18 amino acids. CDR1 is LNHNV, CDR2 YYDKDF, per germline (reference sequence). V was shortened by 0 bases and J by 2 bases, with 18 bases between the two germline ends.